This T cell receptor beta chain came from a study of CD8 T cells in Susac syndrome. It was with random hexamers that 0.5 to 1 ug RNA was reverse transcribed. TCRdb independently ran MiXCR on the immunoSEQ multiplex PCR reads; one entry per CDR3 protein. The sample lists under 80,000 distinct CDR3 sequences, about 92% occurring once. Germline assignment: CDR1 SGDLS and CDR2 YYNGEE. This CDR3 comprises 15 residues. V gave up 2 bases and J gave up 1 base, with 7 bases separating them. The sequenced sample consisted of CD4+ T cells from PBMCs. This chain uses TRBV9 with TRBJ2-6; no clear D gene. The source is a human donor with Susac syndrome. In nucleotides, the CDR3 is TGTGCCAGCAGCGTGAGACTTTCTGGGGCCAACGTCCTGACTTTC. This gives the protein CASSVRLSGANVLTF.